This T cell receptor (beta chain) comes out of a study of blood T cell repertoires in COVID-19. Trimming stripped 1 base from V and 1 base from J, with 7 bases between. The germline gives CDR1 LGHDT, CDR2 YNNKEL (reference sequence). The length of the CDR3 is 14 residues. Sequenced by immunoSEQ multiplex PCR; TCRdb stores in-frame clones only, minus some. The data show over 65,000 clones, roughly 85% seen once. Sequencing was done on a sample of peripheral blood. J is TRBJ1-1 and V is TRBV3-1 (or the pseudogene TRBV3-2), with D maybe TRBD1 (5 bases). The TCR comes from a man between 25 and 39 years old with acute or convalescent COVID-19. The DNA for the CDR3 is TGTGCCAGCAGCCAAGCCGGACAGAACACTGAAGCTTTCTTT. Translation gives CASSQAGQNTEAFF.